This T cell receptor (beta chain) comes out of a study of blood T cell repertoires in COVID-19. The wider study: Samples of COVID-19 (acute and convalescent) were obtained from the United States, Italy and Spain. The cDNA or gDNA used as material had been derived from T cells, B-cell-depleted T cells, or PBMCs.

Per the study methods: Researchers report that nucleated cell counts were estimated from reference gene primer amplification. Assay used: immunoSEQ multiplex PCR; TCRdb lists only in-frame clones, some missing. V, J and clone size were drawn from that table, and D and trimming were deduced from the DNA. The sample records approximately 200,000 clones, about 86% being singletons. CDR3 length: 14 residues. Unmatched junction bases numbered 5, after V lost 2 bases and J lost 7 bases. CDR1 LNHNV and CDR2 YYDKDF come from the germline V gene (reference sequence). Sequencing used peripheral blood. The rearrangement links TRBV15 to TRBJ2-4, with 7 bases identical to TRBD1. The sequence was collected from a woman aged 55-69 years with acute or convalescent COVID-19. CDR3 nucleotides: TGTGCCACCAGCAGAACTAAGACAGGGAACATTCAGTACTTC. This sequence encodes CATSRTKTGNIQYF.